This T cell receptor (beta chain) came from a study of blood T cell repertoires in COVID-19 (dated by TCRdb to 2018 to 2020). Background on the whole study: Samples from collaborators originated in the United States, Italy and Spain and spanned both the acute and convalescent phases of COVID-19. Deeply sampled blood TCRbeta repertoires from subjects exposed to, actively infected with, or recovered from COVID-19 were included in the dataset. Where HLA class I and class II types were available, the types were taken from metadata supplied by the sample provider, not from assay-based typing. The prospective study material was composed of cDNA or gDNA derived from T cells, B-cell-depleted T cells, or PBMCs. The repertoires were released in a freely available public database meant as a resource for research on the immune response to SARS-CoV-2. A de-identified subject ID, COVID-19 status, age in years and sex were almost always included in the sample metadata. Samples were obtained from the ongoing ImmuneRACE study (first 160 participants) and from over a thousand subjects provided by 6 global collaborators. Findings and caveats that apply to the study as a whole: The quantity of clinical and demographic metadata differed by source and by participant and was supplied without curation.

The trim is 8 bases for V and 8 bases for J, with a gap of 9 bases between the germline ends. For CDR1 and CDR2, the germline V gene lists SNHLY and FYNNEI. From its cysteine to its phenylalanine, the CDR3 spans 10 amino acids. Just CDR3 DNA is preserved here, 30 bases in frame from base 1. As concerns this clone: No antigen is known for it. Per-base qualities were not stored, and no clone one base away is much larger.

Enrolling through a virtual design, the prospective study's participants ranged in age from roughly 18 to 95 years and lived across 24 United States geographic areas. In the prospective study, cohorts were assigned on the basis of participant-reported clinical history obtained from a screening survey and a study questionnaire. For ImmuneRACE Cohort 3, a participant was defined as recovered based on two consecutive negative NP/OP PCR tests, clearance by a healthcare professional, or resolution of symptoms. In the prospective study, mobile phlebotomists collected whole blood, serum and a nasopharyngeal or oropharyngeal swab from each participant. Additional blood draws and questionnaires over a roughly two-month period could optionally be provided by prospective study participants. Prospective study blood samples were shipped either frozen or at room temperature before DNA extraction. TCRbeta CDR3 regions were amplified from genomic DNA by means of the immunoSEQ Assay, a bias-controlled multiplex PCR. Turning to the authors' computational methods: Within the assay, amplification of reference gene primers was used to estimate how many nucleated cells each sample contained. To quantify the absolute abundance of each unique TCRbeta CDR3 rearrangement, sequence reads were collapsed and filtered. Productive Simpson clonality was computed per sample as the square root of Simpson's diversity index over productive rearrangements. In TCRdb, the immuneACCESS table is reduced to in-frame sequences with V and J assigned. These tables do not hold every clone; where another copy was compared, an unresolved V gene accounts for under half, and the others remain unexplained. The V and J calls and clone size come from that table; D and trimming were worked out from the DNA. This sample lists some 330,000 clones; roughly 87% were detected once. The leading ten clones occupy around 5% of the sample.

The chain joins TRBV2 to TRBJ1-2, with the D gene call left open. The receptor was isolated from a woman aged 45-59 years who had recovered from COVID-19. The sample was PBMCs or T cells enriched from blood (not recorded which). In nucleotide form, the sequence is TGTGCCAGCCGGTGGGAGGGCTACACCTTC. Its protein product is CASRWEGYTF.